One and the same sample provided the 20 T cell receptor beta chains below, sequenced in a study of neurological immune-mediated disorders (dated by TCRdb to 2018 to 2020). To prepare the library, 5' RACE was applied. Sequencing relied on an Illumina HiSeq 2500. In-frame beta chains were kept once TCRdb had trimmed the public reads at Q25 with fastp and called clones with MiXCR. Rows merge per CDR3 protein into single entries with the most common DNA and genes. A total of tens of thousands of distinct CDR3 sequences appear in this sample, roughly 4.1% of them only once. The ten biggest clones cover 5.7% of the sample. Sequences were obtained from PBMCs. The receptors originated from a woman aged 60 to 75 with multiple sclerosis.

CDR3 DNA sequence: TGTGCCAGCAGTAGCGGGAGGTCGGATACGCAGTATTTT. Its translation is CASSSGRSDTQYF. The genes are TRBV7-9 and TRBJ2-3; 10 bases agree with TRBD2. Germline lookup yields CDR1 SEHNR and CDR2 FQNEAQ (reference sequence). V gave up 6 bases and J gave up 6 bases; unmatched junction bases: 3. CDR3 size: 13 residues.

This clonotype is labeled as medium-sized. A read error is likely, as this CDR3 ends without the conserved phenylalanine or tryptophan. The chain joins TRBV10-3 to TRBJ1-1; D unresolved. The germline CDR1 and CDR2 sequences are ENHRY and SYGVKD. Trimming removed 3 bases at V and 2 bases at J, with 10 bases between. CDR3 size: 14 residues. CDR3 region: CAISDGVQNTEAFN. The CDR3 DNA sequence: TGTGCCATCAGTGACGGGGTACAAAACACTGAAGCTTTCAAT.

V gene TRBV4-1 combines with J gene TRBJ2-5; D is perhaps TRBD2 (5 bases). The CDR3 contains 14 residues. The V end lost 0 bases, the J end lost 1 base, and 6 bases lay between the germline ends. Germline V gene sequence: CDR1 MGHRA, CDR2 YSYEKL. The CDR3 region is CASSQDEGQETQYF. CDR3 sequence (DNA): TGCGCCAGCAGCCAAGATGAGGGCCAAGAGACCCAGTACTTC.

The chain uses TRBV5-1 and TRBJ1-5; no definite D call. Germline CDR1 is SGHRS and CDR2 is YFSETQ. The CDR3 has 13 amino acids. V lost 0 bases, J lost 5 bases, and 6 bases lay in between. The CDR3 DNA is TGCGCCAGCAGCTTGGAGGCGGATCAGCCCCAGCATTTT. Its protein product is CASSLEADQPQHF. Variable domain in full (rest from reference TRBV5-1 and TRBJ1-5): KAGVTQTPRYLIKTRGQQVTLSCSPISGHRSVSWYQQTPGQGLQFLFEYFSETQRNKGNFPGRFSGRQFSNSRSEMNVSTLELGDSALYLCASSLEADQPQHFGDGTRLSIL.

This clonotype was seen at least ten times. The V call is TRBV5-1, the J call TRBJ1-5, with TRBD1 matching over 8 bases. The CDR3 is 15 residues long. V dropped 4 bases and J dropped 5; count of bases not matched to a gene: 8. Germline V CDR1 and CDR2: SGHRS, YFSETQ. CDR3 DNA sequence: TGCGCCAGCAGCCCGGCCGGACAGGGATATCAGCCCCAGCATTTT. This translates into CASSPAGQGYQPQHF.

This clonotype was detected ten times or more. The rearrangement joins TRBV29-1 to TRBJ2-5; D uncertain. In germline, CDR1 is SQVTM, CDR2 ANQGSEA. V shed 4 bases and J shed 1 base, with 10 bases lying between them. This CDR3 contains 13 residues. CDR3 in DNA: TGCAGCGTTGTGACGTCCGGCCAAGAGACCCAGTACTTC. This sequence encodes CSVVTSGQETQYF.

This clonotype was seen repeatedly, ten times or more. The V gene is TRBV29-1, the J gene TRBJ1-2; D is ambiguous. V lost 4 bases and J 4 bases, leaving 7 bases between the germline ends. From germline, CDR1 is SQVTM and CDR2 ANQGSEA. This CDR3 comprises 11 residues. CDR3 loop: CSVGAPYGYTF. The CDR3 DNA follows: TGCAGCGTTGGGGCGCCCTATGGCTACACCTTC.

This clonotype was seen repeatedly, ten times or more. The chain couples TRBV4-2 to TRBJ2-2; D is perhaps TRBD2 (5 bases). CDR1 LGHNA and CDR2 YNFKEQ come from the germline V gene. Deletions cut 0 bases from V and 6 bases from J, with 20 bases between. The CDR3 loop spans 18 amino acids. CDR3 DNA: TGTGCCAGCAGCCAAGATCGGACTTTTTATTCGCACCCCGGGGAGCTGTTTTTT. Protein sequence: CASSQDRTFYSHPGELFF.

This clonotype was seen at least ten times. CDR3 nucleotide sequence: TGTGCCAGCAGTCCACGGGGGTTAGAACAGCCCCAGCATTTT. It specifies CASSPRGLEQPQHF. The gene calls are TRBV2 and TRBJ1-5; tentative D call: TRBD1 (5 bases). The CDR3 loop spans 14 amino acids. Germline V gene sequence: CDR1 SNHLY, CDR2 FYNNEI. Trimming removed 5 bases at V and 7 bases at J, with 15 bases between.

CDR3 loop: CASSLLKRSYEQYF. The DNA for the CDR3 is TGTGCCAGCAGCTTGTTGAAGCGGAGCTACGAGCAGTACTTC. V usage is TRBV5-5 and J usage is TRBJ2-7, with D tentatively TRBD2 (5 bases). Germline V gene lookup returns CDR1 SGHKS and CDR2 YYEKEE (reference sequence). The CDR3 covers 14 residues. V gave up 1 base and J gave up 3 bases, with 11 bases separating them.

Notes on this clonotype: In this CDR3 the conserved last residue, phenylalanine or tryptophan, is missing, so a read error is likely. The chain uses TRBV12-3 or TRBV12-4 and TRBJ2-7, with TRBD1 matching 10 bases. Unmatched junction bases numbered 4, after V lost 7 bases and J lost 4 bases. CDR3 size: 13 residues. CDR3 DNA: TGTGCCAGCACCCGGGACAGGGGTTACGAGCAGTACTGC. Translation gives CASTRDRGYEQYC.

Many counts were recorded for this clonotype. This may stem from a read error, because a much larger clone lies one nucleotide away. The CDR3 DNA follows: TGCAGTGCTAGCAAGACAGGGAATGAGCAGTTCTTC. Protein: CSASKTGNEQFF. The chain couples TRBV20-1 to TRBJ2-1; the match to TRBD1 covers 7 bases. CDR1 is DFQATT and CDR2 is SNEGSKA in the germline V gene (reference sequence). Trimming took 3 bases from V and 7 from J; bases not matched to a gene: 3. This CDR3 is built from 12 residues.

This clonotype was observed many times. This chain links TRBV29-1 with TRBJ2-1; tentatively, D is TRBD1 (6 bases). V was clipped by 5 bases and J by 4 bases, with 15 bases between them. Germline assignment: CDR1 SQVTM and CDR2 ANQGSEA. The CDR3 is 14 residues long. The CDR3 loop reads CSVTTGTQYNEQFF. The CDR3 region has the DNA TGCAGCGTTACTACCGGGACACAATACAATGAGCAGTTCTTC.

This clonotype was detected ten times or more. This rearrangement joins TRBV20-1 to TRBJ2-1; the D gene is possibly TRBD2 (6 bases). Deletions cut 4 bases from V and 2 bases from J, with 12 bases between. This CDR3 contains 14 residues. Germline V CDR1 and CDR2: DFQATT, SNEGSKA (reference sequence). The CDR3 region has the DNA TGCAGTGCTATCCGGGAGTGGACCTACAATGAGCAGTTCTTC. This gives the protein CSAIREWTYNEQFF.

This clonotype was counted only a few times. This chain uses TRBV20-1 with TRBJ2-3, with D possibly TRBD2 on 6 matching bases. CDR3 length: 16 residues. Trimming left V 0 bases short and J 0 bases short, with 13 bases between. Germline lookup yields CDR1 DFQATT and CDR2 SNEGSKA (reference sequence). This CDR3 reads CSARDWRDASTDTQYF. The CDR3, as DNA: TGCAGTGCTAGAGATTGGCGGGATGCTAGCACAGATACGCAGTATTTT.

This clonotype has at least ten counts. The J gene is TRBJ2-3, the V gene TRBV30; D is uncertain. Trimming pared 1 base from V and 2 bases from J, leaving 1 base between. Germline CDR1 GTSNPN, CDR2 SVGIG (reference sequence). This CDR3 spans 11 amino acids. The CDR3 DNA is TGTGCCTGGAGTGCCACAGATACGCAGTATTTT. Translation gives CAWSATDTQYF.

This clonotype has a count of ten or more. The chain has TRBV7-2 and TRBJ1-2; D unclear. Germline lookup yields CDR1 SGHTA and CDR2 FQGNSA. Trimming removed 5 bases from V and 7 bases from J, with 14 bases in between. This CDR3 has 13 residues. The CDR3 is CASSPRELGGYTF. The CDR3 coding sequence is TGTGCCAGCAGCCCGAGGGAGTTAGGTGGCTACACCTTC. Looking up the rest from reference TRBV7-2 and TRBJ1-2 gives the full variable domain: GAGVSQSPSNKVTEKGKDVELRCDPISGHTALYWYRQSLGQGLEFLIYFQGNSAPDKSGLPSDRFSAERTGGSVSTLTIQRTQQEDSAVYLCASSPRELGGYTFGSGTRLTVV.

The chain couples TRBV29-1 to TRBJ2-3, with TRBD2 matching 9 bases. The germline gives CDR1 SQVTM, CDR2 ANQGSEA. The CDR3 has 13 residues. V lost 4 bases and J lost 6; bases outside the gene matches: 5. The CDR3 nucleotides read TGCAGCGTTGGACTAGCGGCTAGGGATACGCAGTATTTT. Translated: CSVGLAARDTQYF.

Many counts were recorded for this clonotype. The chain has TRBV5-6 and TRBJ2-1, with no clear D. The CDR3 runs 13 residues. The V end lost 4 bases, the J end lost 6 bases, and 11 bases lay between the germline ends. Germline-derived CDR1 and CDR2 are SGHDT and YYEEEE. The DNA for the CDR3 is TGTGCCAGCAGCCTCCCCATTGGCAATGAGCAGTTCTTC. Its translation: CASSLPIGNEQFF.

This clonotype was seen at least ten times. For the CDR3, the DNA is TGTGCCAGCACCAAAGGCGGGGGAGCGGAGACCCAGTACTTC. It codes for CASTKGGGAETQYF. V gene TRBV12-3 or TRBV12-4 combines with J gene TRBJ2-5, with 7 bases matching TRBD2. V gave up 7 bases and J gave up 5 bases; unmatched junction bases: 10. The CDR3 is 14 amino acids.